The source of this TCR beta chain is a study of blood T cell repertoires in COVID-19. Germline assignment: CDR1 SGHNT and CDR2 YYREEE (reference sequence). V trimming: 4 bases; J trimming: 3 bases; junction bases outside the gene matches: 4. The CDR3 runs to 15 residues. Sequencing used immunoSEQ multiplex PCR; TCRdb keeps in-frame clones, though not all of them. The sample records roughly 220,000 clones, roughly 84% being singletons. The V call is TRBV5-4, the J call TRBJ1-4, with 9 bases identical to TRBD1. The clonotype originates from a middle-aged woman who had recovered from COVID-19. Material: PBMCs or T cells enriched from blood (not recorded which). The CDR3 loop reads CASSRQGEANEKLFF. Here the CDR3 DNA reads TGTGCCAGCAGCCGACAGGGGGAAGCTAATGAAAAACTGTTTTTT.